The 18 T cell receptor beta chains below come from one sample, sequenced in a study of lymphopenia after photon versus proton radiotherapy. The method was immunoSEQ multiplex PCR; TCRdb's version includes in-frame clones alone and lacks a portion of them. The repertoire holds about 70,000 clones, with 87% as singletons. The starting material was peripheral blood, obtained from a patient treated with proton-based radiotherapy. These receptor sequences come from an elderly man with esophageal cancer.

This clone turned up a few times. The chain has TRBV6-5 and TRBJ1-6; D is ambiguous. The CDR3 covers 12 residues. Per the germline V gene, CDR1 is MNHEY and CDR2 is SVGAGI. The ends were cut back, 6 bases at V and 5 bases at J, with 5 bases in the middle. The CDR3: CASRVDNSPLHF. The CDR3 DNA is TGTGCCAGCAGGGTAGATAATTCACCCCTCCACTTT.

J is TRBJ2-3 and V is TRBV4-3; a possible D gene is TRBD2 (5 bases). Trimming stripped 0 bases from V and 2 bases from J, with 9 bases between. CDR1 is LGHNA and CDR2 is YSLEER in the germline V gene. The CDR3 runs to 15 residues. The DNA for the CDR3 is TGCGCCAGCAGCCAAGAGAGCGGATACACAGATACGCAGTATTTT. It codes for CASSQESGYTDTQYF.

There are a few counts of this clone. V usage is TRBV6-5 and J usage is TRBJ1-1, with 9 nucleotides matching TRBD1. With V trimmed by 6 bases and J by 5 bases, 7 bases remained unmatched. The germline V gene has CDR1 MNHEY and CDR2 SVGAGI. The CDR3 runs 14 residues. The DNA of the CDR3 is TGTGCCAGCAGAGACGGACAGGGGTTTACTGAAGCTTTCTTT. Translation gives CASRDGQGFTEAFF.

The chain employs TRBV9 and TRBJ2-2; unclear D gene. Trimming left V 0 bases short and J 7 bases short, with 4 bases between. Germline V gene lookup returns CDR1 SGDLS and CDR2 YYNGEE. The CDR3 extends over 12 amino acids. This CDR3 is CASSVADGELFF. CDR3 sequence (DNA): TGTGCCAGCAGCGTAGCAGACGGGGAGCTGTTTTTT.

The CDR3 loop is CASSLVFGGYTF. In DNA form, the CDR3 reads TGTGCCAGCAGCTTAGTCTTCGGTGGCTACACCTTC. This rearrangement joins TRBV11-2 to TRBJ1-2; no firm D call. The V gene lost 1 base and the J gene lost 7 bases, with 7 bases spanning the gap. This CDR3 contains 12 residues. The germline CDR1 and CDR2 sequences are SGHAT and FQNNGV.

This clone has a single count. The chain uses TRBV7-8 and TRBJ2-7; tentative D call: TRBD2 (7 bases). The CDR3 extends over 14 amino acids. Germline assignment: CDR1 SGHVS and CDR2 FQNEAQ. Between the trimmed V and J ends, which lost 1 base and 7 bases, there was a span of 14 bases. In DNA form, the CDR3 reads TGTGCCAGCAGCTTAGTCGGGGGGCTGGGAGAGCAGTACTTC. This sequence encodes CASSLVGGLGEQYF.

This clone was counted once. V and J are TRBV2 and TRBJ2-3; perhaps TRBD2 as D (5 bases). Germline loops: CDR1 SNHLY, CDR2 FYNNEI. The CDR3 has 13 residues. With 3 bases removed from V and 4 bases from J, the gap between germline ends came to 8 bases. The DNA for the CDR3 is TGTGCCAGCAGTGACTTAGCGTCAGATACGCAGTATTTT. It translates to CASSDLASDTQYF. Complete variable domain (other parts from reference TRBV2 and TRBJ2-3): EPEVTQTPSHQVTQMGQEVILRCVPISNHLYFYWYRQILGQKVEFLVSFYNNEISEKSEIFDDQFSVERPDGSNFTLKIRSTKLEDSAMYFCASSDLASDTQYFGPGTRLTVL.

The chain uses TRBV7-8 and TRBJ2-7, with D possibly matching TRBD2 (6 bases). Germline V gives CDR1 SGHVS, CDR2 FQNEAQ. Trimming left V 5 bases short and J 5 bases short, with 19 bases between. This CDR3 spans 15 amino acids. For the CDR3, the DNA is TGTGCCAGCAGCGACGACGGACTATTCGGAAACGAGCAGTACTTC. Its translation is CASSDDGLFGNEQYF.

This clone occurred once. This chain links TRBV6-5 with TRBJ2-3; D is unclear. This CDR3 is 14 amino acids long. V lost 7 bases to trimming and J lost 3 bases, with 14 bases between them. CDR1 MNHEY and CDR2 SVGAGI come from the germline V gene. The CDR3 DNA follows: TGTGCCAGCAAGACCTTTCCAACAACAGATACGCAGTATTTT. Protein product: CASKTFPTTDTQYF.

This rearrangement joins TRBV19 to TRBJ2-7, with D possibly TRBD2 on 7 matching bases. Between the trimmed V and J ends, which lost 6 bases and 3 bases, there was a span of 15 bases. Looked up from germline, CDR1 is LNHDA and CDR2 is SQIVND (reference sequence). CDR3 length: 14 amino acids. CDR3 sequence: CASSLDRTSYEQYF. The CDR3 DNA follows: TGTGCCAGTAGCTTAGACAGGACTAGCTACGAGCAGTACTTC.

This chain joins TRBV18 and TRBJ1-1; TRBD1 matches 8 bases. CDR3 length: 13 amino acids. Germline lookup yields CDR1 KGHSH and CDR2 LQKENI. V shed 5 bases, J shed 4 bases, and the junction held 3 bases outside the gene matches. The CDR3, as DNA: TGTGCCAGCTCATCGGGACAGGCCACTGAAGCTTTCTTT. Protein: CASSSGQATEAFF.

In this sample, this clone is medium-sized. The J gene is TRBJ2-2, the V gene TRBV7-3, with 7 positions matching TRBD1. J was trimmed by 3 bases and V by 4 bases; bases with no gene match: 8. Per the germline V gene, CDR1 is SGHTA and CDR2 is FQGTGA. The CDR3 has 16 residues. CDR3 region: CASSSPTGSYTGELFF. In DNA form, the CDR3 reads TGTGCCAGCAGCTCCCCGACAGGGTCTTACACCGGGGAGCTGTTTTTT.

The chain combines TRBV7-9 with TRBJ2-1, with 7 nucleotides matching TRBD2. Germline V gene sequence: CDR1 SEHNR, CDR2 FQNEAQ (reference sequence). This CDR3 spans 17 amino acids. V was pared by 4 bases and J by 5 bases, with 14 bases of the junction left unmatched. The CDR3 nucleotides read TGTGCCAGCAGCTCAGGAGCTAGCGGCAAGATAAACAATGAGCAGTTCTTC. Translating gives CASSSGASGKINNEQFF.

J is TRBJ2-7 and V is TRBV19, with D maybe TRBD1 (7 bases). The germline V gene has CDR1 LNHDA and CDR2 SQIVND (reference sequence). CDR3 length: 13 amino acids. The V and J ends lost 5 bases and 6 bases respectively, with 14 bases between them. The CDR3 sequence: CASSPRQGGEQYF. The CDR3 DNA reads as TGTGCCAGTAGTCCCCGACAGGGAGGCGAGCAGTACTTC.

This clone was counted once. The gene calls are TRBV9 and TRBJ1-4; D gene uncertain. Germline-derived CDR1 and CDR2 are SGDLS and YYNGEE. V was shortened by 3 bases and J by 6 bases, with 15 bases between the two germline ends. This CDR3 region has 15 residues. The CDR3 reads CASSAQGRTDEKLFF. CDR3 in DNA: TGTGCCAGCAGCGCGCAAGGGAGGACCGATGAAAAACTGTTTTTT.

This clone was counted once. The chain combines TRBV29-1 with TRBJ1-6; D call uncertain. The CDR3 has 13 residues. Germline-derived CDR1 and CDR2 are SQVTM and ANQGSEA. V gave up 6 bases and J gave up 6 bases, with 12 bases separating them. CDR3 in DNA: TGCAGCGTCAGTTCGGGGATTAATTCACCCCTCCACTTT. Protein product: CSVSSGINSPLHF.

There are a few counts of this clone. The CDR3 sequence: CASSVLMNTEAFF. Written as DNA, the CDR3 is TGTGCCAGCAGCGTTTTGATGAACACTGAAGCTTTCTTT. The rearrangement links TRBV9 to TRBJ1-1; D is ambiguous. The germline V gene encodes CDR1 SGDLS and CDR2 YYNGEE. The CDR3 has 13 amino acids. V was cut by 2 bases and J by 0 bases, with 5 bases left in between.

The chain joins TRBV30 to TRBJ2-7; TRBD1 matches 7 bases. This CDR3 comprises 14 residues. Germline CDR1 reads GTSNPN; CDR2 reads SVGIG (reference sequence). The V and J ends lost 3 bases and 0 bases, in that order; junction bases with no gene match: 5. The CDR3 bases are TGTGCCTGGAGCCCGGACAGGAACTCCTACGAGCAGTACTTC. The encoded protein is CAWSPDRNSYEQYF. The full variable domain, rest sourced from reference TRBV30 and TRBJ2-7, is SQTIHQWPATLVQPVGSPLSLECTVEGTSNPNLYWYRQAAGRGLQLLFYSVGIGQISSEVPQNLSASRPQDRQFILSSKKLLLSDSGFYLCAWSPDRNSYEQYFGPGTRLTVT.